This note documents a single T cell receptor (beta chain) sequence. For each subset, genomic DNA was distributed in equal portions over several immunoSEQ plates. Method: immunoSEQ multiplex PCR; TCRdb's copy keeps in-frame clones and lacks some. The sample lists approximately 2.5 million clones, 90% to 95% occurring once. Recent acute infections and vaccinations were absent in the healthy HIV-negative adult donors. The sample comes from a study of shared clonotypes between healthy human individuals. On the study more broadly: CD8 memory received one plate per donor, CD8 naive two, CD4 memory three and CD4 naive three.

The receptor was isolated from a man aged 18 to 30 in good health. The sequencing input was naive CD4+ T cells sorted from blood. Noted subset: CD45RA+ positively selected.

For the CDR3, the DNA is TGCGCCAGCAGCGGGGGACACGGGAACACTGAAGCTTTCTTT. It specifies CASSGGHGNTEAFF. The chain combines TRBV5-1 with TRBJ1-1, with a weak D call TRBD1 (6 bases). This CDR3 region has 14 residues. V dropped 4 bases and J dropped 1 base, with 11 bases sitting between them. Germline CDR1 SGHRS, CDR2 YFSETQ.